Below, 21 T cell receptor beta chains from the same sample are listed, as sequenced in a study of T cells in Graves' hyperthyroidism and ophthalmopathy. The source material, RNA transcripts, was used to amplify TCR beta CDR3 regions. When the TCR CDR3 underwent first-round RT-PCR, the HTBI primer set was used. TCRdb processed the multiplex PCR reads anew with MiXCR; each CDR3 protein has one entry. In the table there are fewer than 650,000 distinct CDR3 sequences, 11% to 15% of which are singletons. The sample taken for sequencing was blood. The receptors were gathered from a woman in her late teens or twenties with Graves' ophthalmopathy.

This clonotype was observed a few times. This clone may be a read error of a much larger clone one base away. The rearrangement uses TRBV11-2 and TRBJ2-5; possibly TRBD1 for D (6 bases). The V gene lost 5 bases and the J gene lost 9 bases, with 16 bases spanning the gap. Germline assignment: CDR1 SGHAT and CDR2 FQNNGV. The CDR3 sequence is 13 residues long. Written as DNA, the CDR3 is TGTGCCAGCAGCCAGGGGCCCCAGGAGGCCCAGTACTTC. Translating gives CASSQGPQEAQYF. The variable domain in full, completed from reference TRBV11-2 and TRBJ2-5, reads EAGVAQSPRYKIIEKRQSVAFWCNPISGHATLYWYQQILGQGPKLLIQFQNNGVVDDSQLPKDRFSAERLKGVDSTLKIQPAKLEDSAVYLCASSQGPQEAQYFGPGTRLLVL.

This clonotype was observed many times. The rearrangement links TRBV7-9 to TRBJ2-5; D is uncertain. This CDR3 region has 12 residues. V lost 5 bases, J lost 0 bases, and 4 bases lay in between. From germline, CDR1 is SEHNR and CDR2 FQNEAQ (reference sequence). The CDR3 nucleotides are TGTGCCAGCAGCCCCCACCAAGAGACCCAGTACTTC. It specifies CASSPHQETQYF. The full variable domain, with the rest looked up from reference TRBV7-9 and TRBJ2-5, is DTGVSQNPRHKITKRGQNVTFRCDPISEHNRLYWYRQTLGQGPEFLTYFQNEAQLEKSRLLSDRFSAERPKGSFSTLEIQRTEQGDSAMYLCASSPHQETQYFGPGTRLLVL.

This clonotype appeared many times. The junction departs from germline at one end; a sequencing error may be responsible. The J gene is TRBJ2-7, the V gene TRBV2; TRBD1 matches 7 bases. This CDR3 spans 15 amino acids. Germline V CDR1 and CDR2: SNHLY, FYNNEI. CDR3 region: CACSFTGARAEEQYF. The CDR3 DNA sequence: TGTGCCTGCAGTTTTACAGGGGCCCGAGCAGAGGAGCAGTACTTC. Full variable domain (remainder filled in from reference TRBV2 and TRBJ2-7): EPEVTQTPSHQVTQMGQEVILRCVPISNHLYFYWYRQILGQKVEFLVSFYNNEISEKSEIFDDQFSVERPDGSNFTLKIRSTKLEDSAMYFCACSFTGARAEEQYFGPGTRLTVT.

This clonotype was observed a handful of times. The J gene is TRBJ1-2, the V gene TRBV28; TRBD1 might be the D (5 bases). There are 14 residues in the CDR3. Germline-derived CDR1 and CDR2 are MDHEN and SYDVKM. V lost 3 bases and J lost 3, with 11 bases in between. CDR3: CASSLEQDYYGYTF. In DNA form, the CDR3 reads TGTGCCAGCAGTTTGGAACAGGACTACTATGGCTACACCTTC.

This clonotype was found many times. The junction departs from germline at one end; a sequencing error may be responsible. CDR3 region: CASRLGTGDEQYF. For the CDR3, the DNA is TGTGCCAGCAGGTTAGGGACAGGGGACGAGCAGTACTTC. The V call is TRBV12-3 or TRBV12-4, the J call TRBJ2-7, with TRBD1 identical over 10 bases. The CDR3 spans 13 residues.

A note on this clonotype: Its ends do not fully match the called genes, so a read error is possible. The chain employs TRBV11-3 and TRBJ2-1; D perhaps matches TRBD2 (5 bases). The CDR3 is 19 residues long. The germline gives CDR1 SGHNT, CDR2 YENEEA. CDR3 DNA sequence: TGTGCCAGCAGTCCATTCACACTCGACTTGAGCGGCGCCTACGATGAGCAGTTCTTC. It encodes CASSPFTLDLSGAYDEQFF.

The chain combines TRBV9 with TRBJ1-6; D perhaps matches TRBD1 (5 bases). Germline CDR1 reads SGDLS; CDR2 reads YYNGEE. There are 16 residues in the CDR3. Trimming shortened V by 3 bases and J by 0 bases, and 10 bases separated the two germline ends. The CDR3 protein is CASSGDGSSYNSPLHF. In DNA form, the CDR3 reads TGTGCCAGCAGCGGGGACGGGAGCTCCTATAATTCACCCCTCCACTTT.

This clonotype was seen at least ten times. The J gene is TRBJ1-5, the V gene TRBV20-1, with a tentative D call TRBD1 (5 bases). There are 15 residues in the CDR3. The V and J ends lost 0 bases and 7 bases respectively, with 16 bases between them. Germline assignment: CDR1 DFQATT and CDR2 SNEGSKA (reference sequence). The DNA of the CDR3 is TGCAGTGCTAGAGATCTGGGGGGGTTGGACCAGCCCCAGCATTTT. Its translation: CSARDLGGLDQPQHF.

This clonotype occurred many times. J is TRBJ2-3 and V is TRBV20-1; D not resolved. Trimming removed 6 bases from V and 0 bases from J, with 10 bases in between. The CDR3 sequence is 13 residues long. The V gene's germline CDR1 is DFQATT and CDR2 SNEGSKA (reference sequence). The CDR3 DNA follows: TGCAGTGCAATCAGTCAAAGCACAGATACGCAGTATTTT. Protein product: CSAISQSTDTQYF.

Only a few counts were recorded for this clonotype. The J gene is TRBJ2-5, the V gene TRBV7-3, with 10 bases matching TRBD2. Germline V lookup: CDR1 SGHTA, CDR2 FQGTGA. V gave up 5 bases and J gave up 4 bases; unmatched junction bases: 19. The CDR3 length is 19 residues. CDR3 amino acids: CASSLKGRSGRAGRETQYF. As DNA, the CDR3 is TGTGCCAGCAGCCTCAAAGGTCGAAGCGGGAGGGCCGGGAGAGAGACCCAGTACTTC.

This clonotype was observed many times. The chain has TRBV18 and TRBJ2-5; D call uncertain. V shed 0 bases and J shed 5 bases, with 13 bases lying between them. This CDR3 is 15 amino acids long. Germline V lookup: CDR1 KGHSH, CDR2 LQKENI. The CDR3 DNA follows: TGTGCCAGCTCACCACCGACCCGGAGAAGGGAGACCCAGTACTTC. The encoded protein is CASSPPTRRRETQYF. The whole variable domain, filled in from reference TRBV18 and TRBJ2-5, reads NAGVMQNPRHLVRRRGQEARLRCSPMKGHSHVYWYRQLPEEGLKFMVYLQKENIIDESGMPKERFSAEFPKEGPSILRIQQVVRGDSAAYFCASSPPTRRRETQYFGPGTRLLVL.

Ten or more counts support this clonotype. The CDR3 nucleotides are TGCAGTGCTAGAGAATTAAAGGGGACTAGCCTCACAGATACGCAGTATTTT. Translation gives CSARELKGTSLTDTQYF. The chain is built from TRBV20-1 and TRBJ2-3, with 9 bases lining up with TRBD2. J lost 2 bases, V lost 0 bases, and 9 bases had no gene match. Per the germline V gene, CDR1 is DFQATT and CDR2 is SNEGSKA (reference sequence). CDR3 length equals 17 residues.

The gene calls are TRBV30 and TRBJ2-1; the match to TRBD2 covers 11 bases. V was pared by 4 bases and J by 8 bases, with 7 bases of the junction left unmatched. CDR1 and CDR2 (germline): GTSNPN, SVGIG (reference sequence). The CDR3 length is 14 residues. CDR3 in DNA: TGTGCCTGGACTGAGACTAGCGGGATCGATGAGCAGTTCTTC. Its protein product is CAWTETSGIDEQFF.

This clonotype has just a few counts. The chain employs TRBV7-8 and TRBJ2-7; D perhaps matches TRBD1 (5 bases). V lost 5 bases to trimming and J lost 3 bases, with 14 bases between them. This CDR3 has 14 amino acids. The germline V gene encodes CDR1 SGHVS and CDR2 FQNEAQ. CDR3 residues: CASSERQGSYEQYF. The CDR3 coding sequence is TGTGCCAGCAGCGAACGGCAGGGAAGCTACGAGCAGTACTTC.

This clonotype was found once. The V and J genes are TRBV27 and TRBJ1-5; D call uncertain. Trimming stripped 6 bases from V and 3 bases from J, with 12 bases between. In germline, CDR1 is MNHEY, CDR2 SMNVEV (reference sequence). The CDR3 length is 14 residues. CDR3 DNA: TGTGCCAGCAGCTTTACCGTCTCCAATCAGCCCCAGCATTTT. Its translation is CASSFTVSNQPQHF.

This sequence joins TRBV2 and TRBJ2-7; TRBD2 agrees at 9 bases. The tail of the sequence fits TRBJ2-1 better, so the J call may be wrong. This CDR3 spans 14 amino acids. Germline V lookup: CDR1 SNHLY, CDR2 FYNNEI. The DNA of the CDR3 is TGTGCCAGCAGTGTTAGCGGGAGAGGGGACGAGCAGTTCTTC. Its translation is CASSVSGRGDEQFF.

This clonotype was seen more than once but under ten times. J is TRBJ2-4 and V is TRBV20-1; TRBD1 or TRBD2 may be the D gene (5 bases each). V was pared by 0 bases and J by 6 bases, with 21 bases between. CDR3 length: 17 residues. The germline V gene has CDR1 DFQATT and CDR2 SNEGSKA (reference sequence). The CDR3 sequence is CSARDVRYGGRGNIQYF. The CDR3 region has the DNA TGCAGTGCTAGAGATGTTAGGTATGGGGGTCGAGGAAACATTCAGTACTTC.

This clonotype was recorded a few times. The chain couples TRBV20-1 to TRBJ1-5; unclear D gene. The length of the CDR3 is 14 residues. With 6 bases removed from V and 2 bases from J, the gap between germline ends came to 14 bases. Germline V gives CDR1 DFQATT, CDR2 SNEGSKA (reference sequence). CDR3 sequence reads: CSATGWSGNQPQHF. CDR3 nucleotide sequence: TGCAGTGCGACGGGGTGGTCGGGCAATCAGCCCCAGCATTTT.

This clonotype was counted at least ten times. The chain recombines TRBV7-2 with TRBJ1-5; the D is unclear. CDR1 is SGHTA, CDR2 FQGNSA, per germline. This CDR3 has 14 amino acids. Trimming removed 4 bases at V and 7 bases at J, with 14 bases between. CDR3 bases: TGTGCCAGCAGCTCTTTTGAATCCGGCCAGCCCCAGCATTTT. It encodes CASSSFESGQPQHF.

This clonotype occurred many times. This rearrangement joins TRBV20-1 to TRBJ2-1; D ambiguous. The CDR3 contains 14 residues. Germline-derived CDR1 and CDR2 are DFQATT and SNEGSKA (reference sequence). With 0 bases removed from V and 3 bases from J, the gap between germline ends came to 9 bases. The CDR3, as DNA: TGCAGTGCTAGAGATGGCGGAAACTACAATGAGCAGTTCTTC. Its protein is CSARDGGNYNEQFF.

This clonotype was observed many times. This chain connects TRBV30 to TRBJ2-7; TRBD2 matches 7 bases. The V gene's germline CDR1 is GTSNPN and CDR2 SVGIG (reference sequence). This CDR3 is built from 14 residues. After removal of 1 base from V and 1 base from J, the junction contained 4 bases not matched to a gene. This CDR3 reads CAWSGREPSYEQYF. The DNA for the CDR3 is TGTGCCTGGAGTGGGCGGGAGCCATCCTACGAGCAGTACTTC.